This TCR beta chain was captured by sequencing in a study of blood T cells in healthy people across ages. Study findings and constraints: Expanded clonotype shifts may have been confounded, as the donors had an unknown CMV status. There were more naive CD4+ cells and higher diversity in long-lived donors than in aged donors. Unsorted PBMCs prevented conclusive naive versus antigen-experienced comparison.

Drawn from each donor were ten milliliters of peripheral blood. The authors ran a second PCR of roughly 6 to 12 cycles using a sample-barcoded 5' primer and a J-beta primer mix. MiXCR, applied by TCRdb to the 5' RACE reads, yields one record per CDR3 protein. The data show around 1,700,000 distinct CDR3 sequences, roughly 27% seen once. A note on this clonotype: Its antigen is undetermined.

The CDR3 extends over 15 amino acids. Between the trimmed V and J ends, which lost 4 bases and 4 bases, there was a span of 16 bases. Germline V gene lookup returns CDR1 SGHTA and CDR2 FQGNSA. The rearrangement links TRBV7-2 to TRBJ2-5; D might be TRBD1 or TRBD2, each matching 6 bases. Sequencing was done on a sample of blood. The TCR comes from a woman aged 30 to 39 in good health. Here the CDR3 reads CASSSQPGGGETQYF. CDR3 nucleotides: TGTGCCAGCAGCTCTCAACCCGGGGGCGGAGAGACCCAGTACTTC.